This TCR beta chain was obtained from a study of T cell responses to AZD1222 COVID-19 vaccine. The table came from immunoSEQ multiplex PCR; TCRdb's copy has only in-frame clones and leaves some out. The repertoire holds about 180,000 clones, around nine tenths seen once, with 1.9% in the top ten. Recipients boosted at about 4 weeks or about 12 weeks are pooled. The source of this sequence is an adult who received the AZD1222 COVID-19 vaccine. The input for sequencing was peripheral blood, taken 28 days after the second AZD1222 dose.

The CDR3 loop reads CASSQENPVGSYEQYF. CDR3 sequence (DNA): TGCGCCAGCAGCCAAGAAAACCCGGTCGGCTCCTACGAGCAGTACTTC. This chain uses TRBV4-3 with TRBJ2-7, with D unresolved. Trimming shortened V by 0 bases and J by 0 bases, and 12 bases separated the two germline ends. The CDR3 runs to 16 residues. The germline V gene has CDR1 LGHNA and CDR2 YSLEER.